This record looks at one T cell receptor beta chain sequence and its context. The sample originates from a study of blood T cell repertoires in COVID-19. Ages ranged from about 18 to 90 years, with residence in 24 US areas. V was trimmed by 5 bases and J by 5 bases, leaving 15 bases between them. Germline V CDR1 and CDR2: SEHNR, FQNEAQ (reference sequence). This CDR3 is built from 15 residues. Only in-frame clones appear in the TCRdb table, and some are missing; sequencing was by immunoSEQ multiplex PCR. The table records about 180,000 clones, approximately 77% of them present only once. Material for sequencing was PBMCs or T cells enriched from blood (not recorded which). The chain employs TRBV7-9 and TRBJ2-2; D is unresolved. This receptor was taken from a man aged 55 to 70 who had recovered from COVID-19. The CDR3 loop reads CASSPRVSPTGELFF. The CDR3 DNA reads as TGTGCCAGCAGCCCCCGTGTTAGCCCAACCGGGGAGCTGTTTTTT.